This entry describes one T cell receptor beta chain. These data originate in a study of control samples from healthy donors and cancer patients. The CDR3 is 15 residues long. The V end was cut by 0 bases, the J end by 4 bases, with 12 bases between. Germline lookup yields CDR1 LGHNA and CDR2 YNFKEQ. The assay was immunoSEQ multiplex PCR, and TCRdb's table has in-frame clones only and misses some. The sample has some 140,000 clones; approximately 86% are singletons. This clonotype was obtained from a woman in her twenties or thirties in good health. This chain joins TRBV4-2 and TRBJ1-2; D gene uncertain. Sequenced: blood. CDR3 coding DNA: TGTGCCAGCAGCCAAGATTTAACCCTTACCTATGGCTACACCTTC. Translation gives CASSQDLTLTYGYTF.